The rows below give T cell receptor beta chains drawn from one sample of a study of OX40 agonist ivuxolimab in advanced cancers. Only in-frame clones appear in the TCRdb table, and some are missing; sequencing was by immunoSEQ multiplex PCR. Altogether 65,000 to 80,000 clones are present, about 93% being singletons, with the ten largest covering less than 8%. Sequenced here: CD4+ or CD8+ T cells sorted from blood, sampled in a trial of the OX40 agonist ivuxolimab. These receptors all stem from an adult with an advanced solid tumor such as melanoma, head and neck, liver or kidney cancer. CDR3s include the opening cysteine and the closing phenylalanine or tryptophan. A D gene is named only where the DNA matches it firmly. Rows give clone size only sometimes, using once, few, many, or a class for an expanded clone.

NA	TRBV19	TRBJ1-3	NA	TGTGCCAGTAGTATAGACCTGAGCTCTGGAAACACCATATATTTT	CASSIDLSSGNTIYF
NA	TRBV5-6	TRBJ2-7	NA	TGTGCCAGCAGCTTAGGGCGAGGCTCCTACGAGCAGTACTTC	CASSLGRGSYEQYF
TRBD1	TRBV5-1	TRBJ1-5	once	TGCGCCAGCAGCTCTGGGACAGGGGGTCAGCCCCAGCATTTT	CASSSGTGGQPQHF
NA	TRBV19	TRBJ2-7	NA	TGTGCCAGTAGTTTAACGGGTCTTCCCTACGAGCAGTACTTC	CASSLTGLPYEQYF
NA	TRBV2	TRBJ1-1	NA	TGTGCCACCTTAGTCACGCAGGGAGGTGAAGCTTTCTTT	CATLVTQGGEAFF
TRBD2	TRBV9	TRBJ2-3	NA	TGTGCCAGCAGCGTAGGCAGCGGGGGGGGCGATACGCAGTATTTT	CASSVGSGGGDTQYF
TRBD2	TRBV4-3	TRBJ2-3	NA	TGCGCCAGCAGCCTCGACCCGGGGGGGAGAAACACAGATACGCAGTATTTT	CASSLDPGGRNTDTQYF
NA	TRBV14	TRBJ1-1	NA	TGTGCCAGCAGCTACAGACAGGAGAAGTTAGCTGAAGCTTTCTTT	CASSYRQEKLAEAFF
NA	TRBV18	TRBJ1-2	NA	TGTGCCAGCTCACCACCGCGGGGAAACGGGCAAGACTTCTATGGCTACACCTTC	CASSPPRGNGQDFYGYTF
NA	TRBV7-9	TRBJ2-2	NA	TGTGCCAGCAGCTTATACTCGGAATTTAACACCGGGGAGCTGTTTTTT	CASSLYSEFNTGELFF
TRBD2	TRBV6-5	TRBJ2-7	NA	TGTGCCAGCAGAAATAGCGGGGGGGCCTACGAGCAGTACTTC	CASRNSGGAYEQYF
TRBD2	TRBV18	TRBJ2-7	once	TGTGCCAGCTCACCACCGGCGATAGCGGGGGGGTACGAGCAGTACTTC	CASSPPAIAGGYEQYF
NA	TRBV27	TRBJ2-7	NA	TGTGCCAGCAGTAGGCGGGGGCAGGTCTACGAGCAGTACTTC	CASSRRGQVYEQYF
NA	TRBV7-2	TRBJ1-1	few	TGTGCCAGCAGCTATGACAGGACGACTGAAGCTTTCTTT	CASSYDRTTEAFF
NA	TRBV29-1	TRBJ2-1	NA	TGCAGCGTTGATGACAGCGACTACAATGAGCAGTTCTTC	CSVDDSDYNEQFF
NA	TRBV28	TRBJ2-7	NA	TGTGCCAGCAGTTTATCAGGCAGGGACTACGAGCAGTACTTC	CASSLSGRDYEQYF
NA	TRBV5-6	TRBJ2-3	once	TGTGCCAGCACCCGCCGGGACTCAAGCACAGATACGCAGTATTTT	CASTRRDSSTDTQYF
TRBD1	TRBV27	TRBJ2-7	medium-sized	TGTGCCAGCAGTTGGACAGGGGCAACGTTCTCCTACGAGCAGTACTTC	CASSWTGATFSYEQYF
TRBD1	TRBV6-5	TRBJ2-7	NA	TGTGCCAGCAGCCTGACAGGGAGCAACGAGCAGTACTTC	CASSLTGSNEQYF